This T cell receptor (beta chain) was observed in a study of cytomegalovirus exposure and HLA in healthy donors. Healthy bone marrow donors formed the donor group. Vbeta (60) and Jbeta (13) primers were used in the PCR. The repertoire was sequenced with immunoSEQ multiplex PCR; TCRdb's copy has only in-frame clones and lacks some. Among fewer than 250,000 clones, about 80% were seen once, and the ten largest hold 1.5% to 2%. General study points: Available immune exposure information covered CMV serostatus only.

This CDR3 contains 13 residues. Germline CDR1 reads SQVTM; CDR2 reads ANQGSEA. J gave up 8 bases and V 6 bases, and 10 bases lay outside the gene matches. A note on this clone: Its cognate antigen is unknown.

This receptor was identified in a man younger than 35 in good health and CMV-seronegative. Sequencing was done on a sample of PBMCs. The gene calls are TRBV29-1 and TRBJ2-1, with TRBD1 matching 7 bases. The CDR3 coding sequence is TGCAGCGTCCCAGGAGCCCAGGGGGATGAGCAGTTCTTC. It translates to CSVPGAQGDEQFF.